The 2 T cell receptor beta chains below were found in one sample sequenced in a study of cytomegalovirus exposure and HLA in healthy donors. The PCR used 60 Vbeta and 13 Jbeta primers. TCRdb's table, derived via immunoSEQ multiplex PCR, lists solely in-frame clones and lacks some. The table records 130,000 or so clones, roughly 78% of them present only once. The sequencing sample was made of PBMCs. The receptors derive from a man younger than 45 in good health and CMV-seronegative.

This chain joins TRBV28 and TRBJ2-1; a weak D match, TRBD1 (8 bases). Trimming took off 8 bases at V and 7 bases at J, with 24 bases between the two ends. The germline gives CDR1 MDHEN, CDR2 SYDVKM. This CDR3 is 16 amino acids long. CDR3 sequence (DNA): TGTGCCAGCGCCTCCTCACAGGGGGGGTCGTCAAATGAGCAGTTCTTC. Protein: CASASSQGGSSNEQFF.

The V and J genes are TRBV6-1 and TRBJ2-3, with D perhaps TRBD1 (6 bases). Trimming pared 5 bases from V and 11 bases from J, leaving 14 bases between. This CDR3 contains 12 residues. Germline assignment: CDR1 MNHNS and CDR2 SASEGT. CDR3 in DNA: TGTGCCAGCAGTCCGGGACAATGGGAGCAGTATTTT. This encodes CASSPGQWEQYF.